One sample yielded the 10 T cell receptor beta chains listed below, sequenced in a study of blood T cell repertoires in COVID-19. The data were produced by immunoSEQ multiplex PCR, yet TCRdb's version contains in-frame clones alone and is incomplete. The sample lists 220,000 or so clones, about 80% occurring once. Source material: peripheral blood. Source of these receptors: a woman aged 60-75 years with acute or convalescent COVID-19.

The rearrangement links TRBV6-1 to TRBJ1-1; D not certain. Looked up from germline, CDR1 is MNHNS and CDR2 is SASEGT. V was clipped by 6 bases and J by 3 bases, with 17 bases between them. The CDR3 spans 15 residues. Here the CDR3 DNA reads TGTGCCAGCAGACCCCCGGGGTTGCGGGACACTGAAGCTTTCTTT. Translated: CASRPPGLRDTEAFF.

This sequence joins TRBV5-6 and TRBJ1-1; no reliable D call. CDR3 length: 13 residues. Trimming took off 0 bases at V and 3 bases at J, with 6 bases between the two ends. Looked up from germline, CDR1 is SGHDT and CDR2 is YYEEEE. CDR3 loop: CASSLGSDTEAFF. The CDR3 DNA reads as TGTGCCAGCAGCTTGGGCAGCGACACTGAAGCTTTCTTT.

This clone came up a few times. The CDR3 DNA reads TGCAGTGCTTCCAGGGTTCCTTCGTACTTC. Translating gives CSASRVPSYF. The genes are TRBV20-1 and TRBJ2-7; D is possibly TRBD1 (5 bases). Per the germline V gene, CDR1 is DFQATT and CDR2 is SNEGSKA (reference sequence). V lost 5 bases and J lost 12, with 14 bases in between. The length of the CDR3 is 10 residues.

This chain uses TRBV18 with TRBJ2-2, with D tentatively TRBD1 (5 bases). This CDR3 is 18 amino acids long. Trimming shortened V by 6 bases and J by 1 base, and 21 bases separated the two germline ends. Germline-derived CDR1 and CDR2 are KGHSH and LQKENI. CDR3 in DNA: TGTGCCAGCTCGGACCAGATTATTGGGCAGGGGAACACCGGGGAGCTGTTTTTT. Translating it yields CASSDQIIGQGNTGELFF.

The chain recombines TRBV6-4 with TRBJ2-3; 12 bases map to TRBD2. There are 16 residues in the CDR3. Germline lookup yields CDR1 MRHNA and CDR2 SNTAGT. V was pared by 2 bases and J by 2 bases, with 2 bases of the junction left unmatched. For the CDR3, the DNA is TGTGCCAGCAGTGACCGGACTAGCGGGGTCACAGATACGCAGTATTTT. Translation gives CASSDRTSGVTDTQYF.

The genes are TRBV5-1 and TRBJ2-1, with 7 bases that match TRBD1. This CDR3 has 15 amino acids. Germline CDR1 SGHRS, CDR2 YFSETQ. The J segment lost 6 bases and the V segment lost 4 bases, leaving 10 bases of the junction unmatched. In DNA, the CDR3 is TGCGCCAGCAGCGACCCCTGGGACAGAACCAATGAGCAGTTCTTC. Amino acid sequence: CASSDPWDRTNEQFF. The variable domain in full, with the rest retrieved from reference TRBV5-1 and TRBJ2-1, is KAGVTQTPRYLIKTRGQQVTLSCSPISGHRSVSWYQQTPGQGLQFLFEYFSETQRNKGNFPGRFSGRQFSNSRSEMNVSTLELGDSALYLCASSDPWDRTNEQFFGPGTRLTVL.

Regarding this clone: Additional DNA sequences in this sample encode the identical CDR3. The rearrangement links TRBV30 to TRBJ2-3; D unclear. Germline V gives CDR1 GTSNPN, CDR2 SVGIG (reference sequence). The CDR3 runs 11 residues. Trimming took 0 bases from V and 5 from J, leaving 3 bases between them. In DNA, the CDR3 is TGTGCCTGGAGTGTTCTAGATACGCAGTATTTT. Translating gives CAWSVLDTQYF.

The V call is TRBV20-1, the J call TRBJ2-3, with TRBD2 matching 9 bases. Trimming cost V 3 bases and J 2 bases; bases outside gene matches: 6. The germline V gene has CDR1 DFQATT and CDR2 SNEGSKA (reference sequence). This CDR3 contains 15 residues. CDR3 DNA sequence: TGCAGTGCTAGTTTCGGGACTAGCCCCACAGATACGCAGTATTTT. Its translation: CSASFGTSPTDTQYF.

The gene calls are TRBV28 and TRBJ2-6, with TRBD1 matching 9 bases. Germline values: CDR1 MDHEN, CDR2 SYDVKM. CDR3 length equals 17 residues. With V trimmed by 3 bases and J by 2 bases, 5 bases remained unmatched. Here the CDR3 reads CASSFGTGLTGANVLTF. DNA for the CDR3: TGTGCCAGCAGTTTCGGGACAGGGTTAACTGGGGCCAACGTCCTGACTTTC.

The chain employs TRBV19 and TRBJ1-1; 7 positions match TRBD1. CDR1 is LNHDA and CDR2 is SQIVND in the germline V gene (reference sequence). V lost 8 bases to trimming and J lost 7 bases; unmatched junction nucleotides: 4. The CDR3 is 11 residues long. The CDR3 coding sequence is TGTGCCAGTGGGCGACAGGGTGAAGCTTTCTTT. As protein: CASGRQGEAFF.